These 23 T cell receptor beta chains were sequenced from one sample in a study of cytomegalovirus exposure and HLA in healthy donors. A multiplex PCR was run with 60 Vbeta primers and 13 Jbeta primers. Libraries were prepared by immunoSEQ multiplex PCR; TCRdb keeps only in-frame clonotypes and omits some of them. The table records about 240,000 clones, around 80% of them present only once. Sequenced input: PBMCs. The source is a woman aged 55-70 years in good health and CMV-seropositive.

A single count supports this clone. The gene calls are TRBV27 and TRBJ2-5, with D tentatively TRBD2 (6 bases). From germline, CDR1 is MNHEY and CDR2 SMNVEV (reference sequence). V was cut by 6 bases and J by 7 bases, with 21 bases left in between. This CDR3 contains 15 residues. The CDR3: CASSVGGERVGTQYF. The CDR3, as DNA: TGTGCCAGCAGCGTGGGGGGAGAACGGGTAGGGACCCAGTACTTC.

A single count supports this clone. This chain connects TRBV14 to TRBJ2-3, with TRBD2 matching over 7 bases. The CDR3 has 14 residues. The J segment lost 4 bases and the V segment lost 4 bases, leaving 5 bases of the junction unmatched. Germline V gives CDR1 SGHDN, CDR2 FVKESK. The CDR3 sequence: CASSLQRDPDTQYF. In nucleotides, the CDR3 is TGTGCCAGCAGCCTTCAGCGGGACCCAGATACGCAGTATTTT.

The rearrangement joins TRBV6-6 to TRBJ2-2; 9 bases agree with TRBD1. From germline, CDR1 is MNHNY and CDR2 SVGAGI (reference sequence). The CDR3 length is 16 residues. The V gene end was trimmed by 2 bases and the J gene end by 7 bases; junction bases not matched to a gene: 8. The CDR3 DNA reads TGTGCCAGCAGTTACCGGGGACAGGGTGGTGGCGGGGAGCTGTTTTTT. Translated: CASSYRGQGGGGELFF.

The V gene is TRBV10-1, the J gene TRBJ2-2; 10 bases match TRBD1. Per the germline V gene, CDR1 is WNHNN and CDR2 is SYGVQD (reference sequence). CDR3 length equals 13 residues. Losses at the gene ends were 10 bases for V and 7 bases for J; bases not matched to a gene: 6. The CDR3 reads CATGQGGGGELFF. The DNA of the CDR3 is TGCGCCACCGGACAGGGGGGAGGCGGGGAGCTGTTTTTT.

This clone came up a few times. The J gene is TRBJ2-5, the V gene TRBV5-1; maybe TRBD1 (5 bases). Germline V gives CDR1 SGHRS, CDR2 YFSETQ. The CDR3 extends over 15 amino acids. V lost 1 base, J lost 4 bases, and 14 bases lay in between. The CDR3 DNA follows: TGCGCCAGCAGCTTGAATAGCAGAAGGGGAGAGACCCAGTACTTC. It specifies CASSLNSRRGETQYF. Full variable domain (missing parts from reference TRBV5-1 and TRBJ2-5): KAGVTQTPRYLIKTRGQQVTLSCSPISGHRSVSWYQQTPGQGLQFLFEYFSETQRNKGNFPGRFSGRQFSNSRSEMNVSTLELGDSALYLCASSLNSRRGETQYFGPGTRLLVL.

The rearrangement joins TRBV4-2 to TRBJ1-2; D is possibly TRBD1 (5 bases). The CDR3 loop spans 13 amino acids. The V end was cut by 1 base, the J end by 6 bases, with 9 bases between. Germline V CDR1 and CDR2: LGHNA, YNFKEQ. The CDR3 loop is CASSQGPGNGYTF. The CDR3 DNA follows: TGTGCCAGCAGCCAAGGGCCAGGGAATGGCTACACCTTC.

The chain recombines TRBV19 with TRBJ1-2; D gene ambiguous. The CDR3 totals 16 residues. Deletions cut 2 bases from V and 0 bases from J, with 13 bases between. The germline V gene has CDR1 LNHDA and CDR2 SQIVND (reference sequence). The CDR3 here is CASSISGGRSNYGYTF. The CDR3 bases are TGTGCCAGTAGTATATCGGGAGGGCGGTCTAACTATGGCTACACCTTC.

The chain joins TRBV25-1 to TRBJ2-1, with D unclear. V was trimmed by 1 base and J by 8 bases, leaving 12 bases between them. CDR1 and CDR2 from the germline V gene are MGHDK and SYGVNS. The CDR3 extends over 14 amino acids. This CDR3 is CASSEFSFQDEQFF. CDR3 nucleotide sequence: TGTGCCAGCAGTGAATTTAGTTTCCAGGATGAGCAGTTCTTC. The full variable domain, its missing parts supplied by reference TRBV25-1 and TRBJ2-1, is EADIYQTPRYLVIGTGKKITLECSQTMGHDKMYWYQQDPGMELHLIHYSYGVNSTEKGDLSSESTVSRIRTEHFPLTLESARPSHTSQYLCASSEFSFQDEQFFGPGTRLTVL.

This clone appeared a single time. The V call is TRBV7-2, the J call TRBJ2-3, with 8 bases identical to TRBD1. V was pared by 5 bases and J by 8 bases, with 3 bases of the junction left unmatched. This CDR3 region has 12 residues. Germline CDR1 is SGHTA and CDR2 is FQGNSA. The CDR3 loop reads CASSTGGGTQYF. The CDR3 coding sequence is TGTGCCAGCAGCACAGGGGGAGGTACGCAGTATTTT.

This clone appeared a few times. The rearrangement joins TRBV6-5 to TRBJ2-7, with a possible D match to TRBD1 (6 bases). CDR3 length: 15 residues. Germline values: CDR1 MNHEY, CDR2 SVGAGI. V was pared by 6 bases and J by 3 bases, with 18 bases between. For the CDR3, the DNA is TGTGCCAGCAGAAAACCGGGACAAACCTTCTACGAGCAGTACTTC. Protein product: CASRKPGQTFYEQYF.

This clone was detected once. This rearrangement joins TRBV7-3 to TRBJ2-7, with 9 nucleotides matching TRBD2. The V and J ends lost 5 bases and 2 bases, in that order; junction bases with no gene match: 7. CDR1 is SGHTA, CDR2 FQGTGA, per germline. The CDR3 length is 15 residues. The CDR3 DNA sequence: TGTGCCAGCAGCGGCGGACTAGCGCACACCTACGAGCAGTACTTC. This sequence encodes CASSGGLAHTYEQYF.

The V call is TRBV10-2, the J call TRBJ2-7; 12 bases are shared with TRBD2. V lost 4 bases to trimming and J lost 5 bases; unmatched junction nucleotides: 3. The CDR3 has 14 residues. Looked up from germline, CDR1 is WSHSY and CDR2 is SAAADI. The CDR3 sequence: CASSGTSGNDEQYF. In nucleotides, the CDR3 is TGCGCCAGCAGTGGGACTAGCGGGAACGACGAGCAGTACTTC.

This clone has more than one count but fewer than ten. The chain links TRBV5-8 to TRBJ1-5; D gene ambiguous. The CDR3 length is 15 residues. Per the germline V gene, CDR1 is SGHTS and CDR2 is YDEGEE. V was clipped by 2 bases and J by 0 bases, with 9 bases between them. As DNA, the CDR3 is TGTGCCAGCAGCTTATTAGTAGTTAGCAATCAGCCCCAGCATTTT. Residues: CASSLLVVSNQPQHF. The full variable domain, its missing parts supplied by reference TRBV5-8 and TRBJ1-5, is EAGVTQSPTHLIKTRGQQATLRCSPISGHTSVYWYQQALGLGLQFLLWYDEGEERNRGNFPPRFSGRQFPNYSSELNVNALELEDSALYLCASSLLVVSNQPQHFGDGTRLSIL.

J is TRBJ2-2 and V is TRBV6-7, with a tentative D call TRBD2 (5 bases). TRBV6-7 is an open reading frame, and its role is uncertain. Trimming stripped 0 bases from V and 3 bases from J, with 14 bases between. The CDR3 extends over 17 amino acids. CDR3 residues: CASSYSIEGPHTGELFF. The CDR3 DNA follows: TGTGCCAGCAGTTACTCGATTGAGGGCCCCCACACCGGGGAGCTGTTTTTT.

V usage is TRBV28 and J usage is TRBJ1-1; TRBD1 is a possible D gene (5 bases). The CDR3 loop spans 11 amino acids. The germline V gene has CDR1 MDHEN and CDR2 SYDVKM. With 8 bases removed from V and 4 bases from J, the gap between germline ends came to 8 bases. CDR3 residues: CASGHLTEAFF. The CDR3 DNA reads as TGTGCCAGCGGACATCTCACTGAAGCTTTCTTT. Supplemented by reference TRBV28 and TRBJ1-1, the full variable domain reads DVKVTQSSRYLVKRTGEKVFLECVQDMDHENMFWYRQDPGLGLRLIYFSYDVKMKEKGDIPEGYSVSREKKERFSLILESASTNQTSMYLCASGHLTEAFFGQGTRLTVV.

The chain is built from TRBV9 and TRBJ1-2; D gene uncertain. CDR3 length: 12 residues. Deletions cut 0 bases from V and 8 bases from J, with 8 bases between. Germline V gene lookup returns CDR1 SGDLS and CDR2 YYNGEE. In DNA form, the CDR3 reads TGTGCCAGCAGCGTAGGATCTAGAGGCTACACCTTC. Translating gives CASSVGSRGYTF. The complete variable domain, with remaining parts taken from reference TRBV9 and TRBJ1-2, reads DSGVTQTPKHLITATGQRVTLRCSPRSGDLSVYWYQQSLDQGLQFLIQYYNGEERAKGNILERFSAQQFPDLHSELNLSSLELGDSALYFCASSVGSRGYTFGSGTRLTVV.

This clone turned up a few times. The J gene is TRBJ1-1, the V gene TRBV18, with D possibly being TRBD1 (6 bases). Germline-derived CDR1 and CDR2 are KGHSH and LQKENI. Trimming removed 3 bases from V and 4 bases from J, with 12 bases in between. This CDR3 has 14 amino acids. The CDR3 region has the DNA TGTGCCAGCTCACCGTGGGGGCATGGCACTGAAGCTTTCTTT. It specifies CASSPWGHGTEAFF.

The chain recombines TRBV5-6 with TRBJ2-3, with 12 bases matching TRBD2. The V and J ends lost 1 base and 5 bases, in that order; junction bases with no gene match: 5. The CDR3 is 16 residues long. CDR1 and CDR2 (germline): SGHDT, YYEEEE. The DNA for the CDR3 is TGTGCCAGCAGCTTGACGGCACTAGCGGGAGGAGATACGCAGTATTTT. As protein: CASSLTALAGGDTQYF.

The chain combines TRBV30 with TRBJ1-2, with 9 bases aligning to TRBD1. Germline V gene sequence: CDR1 GTSNPN, CDR2 SVGIG (reference sequence). This CDR3 is 14 amino acids long. V lost 2 bases, J lost 6 bases, and 7 bases stayed unmatched. The CDR3 bases are TGTGCCTGGAGTTTCGGGACAGGGTCACATGGCTACACCTTC. Amino acid sequence: CAWSFGTGSHGYTF.

The rearrangement links TRBV12-5 to TRBJ2-1; 8 bases match TRBD2. Germline V lookup: CDR1 LGHNT, CDR2 FRNRAP. The CDR3 totals 16 residues. V shed 1 base and J 1 base; nucleotides not matched to a gene: 3. The CDR3 reads CASGLGLAGSYNEQFF. CDR3 nucleotide sequence: TGTGCTAGTGGTTTGGGATTAGCGGGGTCCTACAATGAGCAGTTCTTC.

The genes are TRBV10-3 and TRBJ2-3; TRBD2 aligns across 9 bases. Trimming removed 0 bases from V and 6 bases from J; junction bases left unmatched: 7. Germline V gene sequence: CDR1 ENHRY, CDR2 SYGVKD. This CDR3 is 16 amino acids long. CDR3 DNA: TGTGCCATCAGTGAGTCAGTAGCGGGAGTCTCCGATACGCAGTATTTT. This gives the protein CAISESVAGVSDTQYF.

The chain is built from TRBV4-2 and TRBJ1-5, with D maybe TRBD1 (5 bases). The CDR3 extends over 14 amino acids. Germline CDR1 LGHNA, CDR2 YNFKEQ. Trimming shortened V by 3 bases and J by 9 bases, and 15 bases separated the two germline ends. CDR3 coding DNA: TGTGCCAGCAGCCACCCGGAGAAGGGGATGCCCCAGCATTTT. This encodes CASSHPEKGMPQHF.

This rearrangement joins TRBV28 to TRBJ1-5; 7 bases are a match to TRBD1. Trimming removed 2 bases from V and 2 bases from J; junction bases left unmatched: 12. Per germline, CDR1 MDHEN and CDR2 SYDVKM. The length of the CDR3 is 18 residues. This CDR3 reads CASSLGAGGSLGNQPQHF. The CDR3 bases are TGTGCCAGCAGTTTAGGGGCAGGGGGATCTCTGGGCAATCAGCCCCAGCATTTT.